This entry features one TCR beta chain sequence. In its sample, this clonotype was seen many times. What this receptor recognizes is not known. Base qualities are missing; no much larger clone stands one base away. This sample is part of a study of read filtering for tumor transcriptome and immune sequencing (dated by TCRdb to the early 2020s). In terms of the full investigation: The cohort had 17 male and 11 to 15 female patients with a mean age of about 71 years, ranging from about 47 to 90. By revised international staging, 8 or 9 patients were R-ISS I, 15 to 20 were R-ISS II and more than five were R-ISS III. After DNase treatment, whole-transcriptome libraries were prepared with the TruSeq RNA Access Library Prep Kit. Per sample, about 4.05 to 10.27 million TCR-region mapped reads were obtained with IR-seq, compared with only about 85 to 1,400 with RNA-seq. TCR repertoires obtained by targeted immune repertoire sequencing and by bulk whole-transcriptome sequencing performed on the same bone marrow samples were compared. As a main aim, a read-filtering strategy for immune repertoire data was addressed, with the specific question being whether clonotypes supported by a single read should be removed. Findings and caveats that apply to the study as a whole: Clonotypes were captured by IR-seq at much higher depth and more reliably than by RNA-seq, and smaller IR-seq throughput was sufficient for identification of most shared clonotypes. Rather than purified T cells, the sorted CD138-negative fraction was a mixed bone marrow immune population. Single-read clonotypes made up roughly 81% of clonotypes but 3% to 3.5% of total reads in IR-seq, and 74.6% of clonotypes and 40% to 45% of reads in RNA-seq. Removing single-read clonotypes increased the correlation between IR-seq and RNA-seq shared clonotype proportions.

The CDR3 holds 13 amino acids from the cysteine to the phenylalanine. The entry retains the CDR3 DNA only, 39 bases that are in frame from base 1. V is cut by 1 base and J by 2 bases, and the space between the germline ends is 9 bases. According to the germline V gene, CDR1 reads SQVTM and CDR2 reads ANQGSEA. Every patient had bone marrow sampled at the time of active disease. Ficoll-Hypaque density gradient centrifugation was used to isolate the bone marrow mononuclear cells. Myeloma plasma cells were removed and CD138-negative cells were obtained by negative selection following labeling with CD138 magnetic microbeads on a MACS separator. Flow cytometry with CD138 antibodies on an Attune NxT was used to check how pure the isolated cells were. Total RNA was extracted using TRIzol reagent and was quantified on a NanoDrop spectrophotometer. Paired RNA-seq and IR-seq were performed on the CD138-negative bone marrow sample of each patient.

TCR libraries were constructed from roughly 0.4 ug RNA using the Immunoverse kit, and molecular barcoded adaptors covering alpha/delta and beta/gamma chains were employed. TCR library preparation was performed with the same RNA that was used for transcriptome sequencing. An Illumina HiSeq 4000 with 2 x 150 cycles was used to sequence the TCR libraries. Per the source publication's procedure: MiXCR aligned TCR reads to human V, D, J and C references and assembled the aligned reads into CDR3 clonotypes, with quality filtering and error correction included. The tcR package in R was used to analyze clonotype counts and gene usage diversity. Raw mapping reads were checked after the RNA-seq reads had been mapped by STAR aligner version 2.5.3a onto the human GRCh37 genome. To test how sequencing depth affects detected clonotypes, IR-seq fastq files were randomly downsampled with Seqtk 1.3. The raw public data were reprocessed by TCRdb itself: fastp quality trimming at Q25, MiXCR clonotype calling, in-frame beta chains only. When rows share a CDR3 protein, they turn into one entry using the most common DNA and genes. None of the V and J calls come from the authors' own analysis; TCRdb made them. In this sample the table shows some 130,000 distinct CDR3 sequences, 13% of which occur a single time. The top ten constitute 9.5% to 11% of the sample.

The clonotype was recovered from a donor aged 40 or over with multiple myeloma. The chain couples TRBV29-1 to TRBJ2-7, with no confidently assigned D gene. The material sequenced was a population of CD138-negative cells sorted from bone marrow. The cell subset or site label on this specimen signifies: bone marrow mononuclear cells depleted of CD138+ plasma/myeloma cells by negative magnetic selection. CDR3 loop: CSVEGVQTYEQYF. The DNA reads as follows: TGCAGCGTTGAAGGGGTACAGACCTACGAGCAGTACTTC.